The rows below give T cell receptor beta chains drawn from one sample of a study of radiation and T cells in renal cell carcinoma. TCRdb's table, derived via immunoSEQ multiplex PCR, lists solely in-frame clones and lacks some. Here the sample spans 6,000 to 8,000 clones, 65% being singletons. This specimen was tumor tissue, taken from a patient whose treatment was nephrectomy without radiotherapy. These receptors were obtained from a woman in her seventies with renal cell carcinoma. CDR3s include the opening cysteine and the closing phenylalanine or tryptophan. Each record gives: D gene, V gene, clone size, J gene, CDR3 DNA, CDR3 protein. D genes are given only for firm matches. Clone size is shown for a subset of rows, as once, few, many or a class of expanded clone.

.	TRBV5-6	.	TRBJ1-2	TGTGCCAGCAGCTTGAAGGACAGAAACTATGGCTACACCTTC	CASSLKDRNYGYTF
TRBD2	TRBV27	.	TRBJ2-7	TGTGCCAGCAGTCCGAATGGACGGCGGGGGACCCTATCCTACGAGCAGTACTTC	CASSPNGRRGTLSYEQYF
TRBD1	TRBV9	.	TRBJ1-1	TGTGCCAGCAGCGTCCAGCCGACAGGGGTGAACACTGAAGCTTTCTTT	CASSVQPTGVNTEAFF
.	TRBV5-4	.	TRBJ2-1	TGCGCCAGCAGCGTGACCGACTCACTAGTAAGCGAGCAGTTCTTC	CASSVTDSLVSEQFF
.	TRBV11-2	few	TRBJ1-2	TGTGCCAGCAGCTTAGATTTCGCAGTCAACTATGGCTACACCTTC	CASSLDFAVNYGYTF
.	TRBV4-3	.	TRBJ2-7	TGCGCCAGCAGCCAAGACGCCAGGGGACCTTCCTACGAGCAGTACTTC	CASSQDARGPSYEQYF
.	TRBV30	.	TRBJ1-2	TGTGCCTGGAGAGCAGGCAGGGACTATGGCTACACCTTC	CAWRAGRDYGYTF
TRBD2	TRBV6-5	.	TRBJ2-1	TGTGCCAGCAGGGAGCGGGGGGGTCTGGGCAATGAGCAGTTCTTC	CASRERGGLGNEQFF
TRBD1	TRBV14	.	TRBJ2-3	TGTGCCAGCAGCCAAGATCTGAGGGACAGCTTCACAGATACGCAGTATTTT	CASSQDLRDSFTDTQYF
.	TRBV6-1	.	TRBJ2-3	TGTGCCAGCAGTGAGCCGGGACACAACACAGATACGCAGTATTTT	CASSEPGHNTDTQYF
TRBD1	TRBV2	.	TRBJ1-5	TGTGCCAGCAGTGCCCGGGACAGGGGGCTCAATCAGCCCCAGCATTTT	CASSARDRGLNQPQHF
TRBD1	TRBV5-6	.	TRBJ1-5	TGTGCCAGCAGCTTGCGGCAGGGGGCGAACCAGCCCCAGCATTTT	CASSLRQGANQPQHF
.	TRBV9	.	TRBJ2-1	TGTGCCAGCAGCGCCGGCCGCGGGGAGTACAATGAGCAGTTCTTC	CASSAGRGEYNEQFF
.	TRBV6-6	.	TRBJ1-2	TGTGCCAGCAGCCCCGGGACATCGTATGGCTACACCTTC	CASSPGTSYGYTF
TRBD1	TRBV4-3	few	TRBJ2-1	TGCGCCAGCAGCCAAAGGGGGACAGGGTACGAGCAGTTCTTC	CASSQRGTGYEQFF
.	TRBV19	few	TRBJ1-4	TGTGCCAGTAGTGTAACCGGGGCAGGCGGTGAAAAACTGTTTTTT	CASSVTGAGGEKLFF
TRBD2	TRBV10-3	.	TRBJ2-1	TGTGCCATCAGTGATAGCGGGGGGGCATACAATGAGCAGTTCTTC	CAISDSGGAYNEQFF
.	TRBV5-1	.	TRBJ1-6	TGCGCCAGCAGCCTCTCGTGGCAGGGTGGGGGATATGATTCACCCCTCCACTTT	CASSLSWQGGGYDSPLHF
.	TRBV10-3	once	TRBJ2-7	TGTGCCATCAGTGAGTCGACGGCTGCGACCTACGAGCAGTACTTC	CAISESTAATYEQYF
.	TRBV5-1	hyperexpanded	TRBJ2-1	TGCGCCAGCAGCGTGACCGACTCACTAGTAAGCGAGCAGTTCTTC	CASSVTDSLVSEQFF
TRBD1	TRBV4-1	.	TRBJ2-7	TGCGCCAGCAGCCAAGTGACAGGGGGCTGGTACGAGCAGTACTTC	CASSQVTGGWYEQYF
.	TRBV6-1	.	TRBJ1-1	TGTGCCAGCAGTGAAATATGGGGAACTGAAGCTTTCTTT	CASSEIWGTEAFF
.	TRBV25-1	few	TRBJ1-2	TGTGCCAGCAGTGAATTGACTTCGACAGCCCTGGGTGGCTACACCTTC	CASSELTSTALGGYTF
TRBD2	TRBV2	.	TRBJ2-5	TGTGCCAGCAGTTTCGGGGGGGCCGGGGAGACCCAGTACTTC	CASSFGGAGETQYF
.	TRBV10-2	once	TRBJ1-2	TGCGCCAGCAGTGACGGGGGGGGCTCTTACTATGGCTACACCTTC	CASSDGGGSYYGYTF
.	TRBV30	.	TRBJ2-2	TGTGCCTGGGCATCCCGCGGGACCCAGAACACCGGGGAGCTGTTTTTT	CAWASRGTQNTGELFF
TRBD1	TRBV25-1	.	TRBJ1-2	TGTGCCAGCAGTGGCGGACAGGGCATTCGAGGCTACACCTTC	CASSGGQGIRGYTF
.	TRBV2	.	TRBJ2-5	TGTGCCAGCAGTGAAGCGCCAGGGCGAGAGACCCAGTACTTC	CASSEAPGRETQYF
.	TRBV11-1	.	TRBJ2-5	TGTGCCAGCAGCCTAACAGTGTACCAAGAGACCCAGTACTTC	CASSLTVYQETQYF
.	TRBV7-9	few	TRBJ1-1	TGTGCCAGCAGCTGGGGGGGAGAGGCTTTCTTT	CASSWGGEAFF
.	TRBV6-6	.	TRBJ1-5	TGTGCCAGCAGTCAGCCGGGCTCGAATCAGCCCCAGCATTTT	CASSQPGSNQPQHF
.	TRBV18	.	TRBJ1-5	TGTGCCAGCTCCCCCACGGGGACTCAGCCCCAGCATTTT	CASSPTGTQPQHF
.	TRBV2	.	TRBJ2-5	TGTGCCAGCAGTGCTGACGGGGCCCCCCAAGAGACCCAGTACTTC	CASSADGAPQETQYF